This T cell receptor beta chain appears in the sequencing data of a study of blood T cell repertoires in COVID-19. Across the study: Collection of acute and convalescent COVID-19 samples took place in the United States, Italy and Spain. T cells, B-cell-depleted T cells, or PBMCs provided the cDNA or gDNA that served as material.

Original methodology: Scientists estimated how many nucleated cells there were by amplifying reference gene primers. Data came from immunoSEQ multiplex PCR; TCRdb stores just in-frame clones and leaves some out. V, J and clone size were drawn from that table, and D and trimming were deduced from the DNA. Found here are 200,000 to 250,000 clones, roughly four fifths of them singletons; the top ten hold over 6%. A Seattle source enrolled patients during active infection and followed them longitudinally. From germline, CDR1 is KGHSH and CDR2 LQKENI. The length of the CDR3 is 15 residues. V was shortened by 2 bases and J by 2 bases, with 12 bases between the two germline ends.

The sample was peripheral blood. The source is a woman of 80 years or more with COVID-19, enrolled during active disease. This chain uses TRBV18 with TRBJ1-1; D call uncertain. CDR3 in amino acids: CASSPSALANTEAFF. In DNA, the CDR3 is TGTGCCAGCTCACCATCGGCCCTAGCTAACACTGAAGCTTTCTTT.